This is a list of T cell receptor beta chains from one sample in a study of patients and donors after allogeneic stem cell transplantation. TCRdb reprocessed the RT-PCR reads with MiXCR, giving one entry per CDR3 protein. The sample shows fewer than 180,000 distinct CDR3 sequences, approximately 37% of them seen only once. Material: blood, either unsorted or a sorted T cell fraction (not recorded which). The receptors here all came from a human donor who was either an allogeneic HSCT recipient or a stem cell or donor lymphocyte infusion donor (not recorded which). It is not recorded whose cells these are; they may come from a transplant donor. The CDR3 runs from the conserved cysteine through the conserved F or W. The D gene is left open where the match is weak. Clone size is not always given. Where it is, it says once, few, many or a class for expanded clones.

>NA|NA|TRBV4-2|TRBJ2-1
TGTGCCAGCAGCCAAGATGCCGGACGAGGGGTTTACAATGAGCAGTTCTTC
CASSQDAGRGVYNEQFF
>TRBD1|NA|TRBV27|TRBJ1-6
TGTGCCAGCAGTTCCCTACAGGGGAGGCCCCTCCACTTT
CASSSLQGRPLHF
>NA|NA|TRBV4-3|TRBJ2-3
TGCGCCAGCAGCCAAGACTCCCAGGCGGGGCGGGGCTTCACAGATACGCAGTATTTT
CASSQDSQAGRGFTDTQYF
>NA|NA|TRBV20-1|TRBJ2-3
TGCAGTGCTAGCGGGGAATTGGATACGCAGTATTTT
CSASGELDTQYF
>NA|NA|TRBV27|TRBJ2-2
TGTGCCAGCTCGGCCCGGAGCCACACCGGGGAGCTGTTTTTT
CASSARSHTGELFF
>NA|few|TRBV4-3|TRBJ1-2
TGCGCCAGCAGCCAAGAGCGGACCTTCTATGGCTACACCTTC
CASSQERTFYGYTF
>NA|few|TRBV4-1|TRBJ1-2
TGCGCCAGCAGCCGCCAAGATTTCGGTCGGGACTATGGCTACACCTTC
CASSRQDFGRDYGYTF
>NA|NA|TRBV6-5|TRBJ1-6
TGTGCCAGCAGTTACTTGGAAGCAGGGGTCGCTAATTCACCCCTCCACTTT
CASSYLEAGVANSPLHF
>NA|few|TRBV12-3/TRBV12-4|TRBJ1-1
TGTGCCAGCAGACTCCCGGGACAAGGTATAACTGAAGCTTTCTTT
CASRLPGQGITEAFF
>NA|few|TRBV4-3|TRBJ1-1
TGCGCCAGCAGCCAAGATATCGGAGCTCTCGGAATAAGTGACACTGAAGCTTTCTTT
CASSQDIGALGISDTEAFF
>TRBD1|few|TRBV4-2|TRBJ1-6
TGTGCCAGCAGCCAAGATGTGACAGGGGGCGATTCACCCCTCCACTTT
CASSQDVTGGDSPLHF
>NA|once|TRBV3-1|TRBJ1-6
TGTGCCAGCAGCTCCCGACTAGGGGACTATAATTCACCCCTCCACTTT
CASSSRLGDYNSPLHF
>TRBD1|NA|TRBV20-1|TRBJ1-2
TGCAGTGCTAGAGAAGGACAGGATGGCTACACCTTC
CSAREGQDGYTF
>NA|NA|TRBV20-1|TRBJ1-1
TGCAGTGCTAGAGATGCAAAGGACGGAAAACCTAACACTGAAGCTTTCTTT
CSARDAKDGKPNTEAFF
>NA|NA|TRBV9|TRBJ2-3
TGTGCCAGCTCCCCGGGGAGCACAGATACGCAGTATTTT
CASSPGSTDTQYF